The 27 T cell receptor beta chains listed next were all sequenced from one sample in a study of tumor-infiltrating lymphocytes in localized non-small cell lung cancer. This table comes from immunoSEQ multiplex PCR, and its TCRdb copy is limited to in-frame clones, with some not included. The top ten hold around 3.5% of the sample, which has about 22,000 clones, about 80% seen once. The sample taken for sequencing was lung tumor tissue. Every receptor here comes from a human donor with non-small cell lung cancer.

The V and J genes are TRBV7-2 and TRBJ1-5; TRBD1 aligns across 8 bases. There are 14 residues in the CDR3. CDR1 and CDR2 from the germline V gene are SGHTA and FQGNSA. V lost 5 bases, J lost 4 bases, and 4 bases stayed unmatched. CDR3 nucleotide sequence: TGTGCCAGCAGCCTCCAGGGGGCGAATCAGCCCCAGCATTTT. As protein: CASSLQGANQPQHF.

CDR3 protein: CAWSVSFEQYF. Written as DNA, the CDR3 is TGTGCCTGGAGTGTTAGCTTCGAGCAGTACTTC. J is TRBJ2-7 and V is TRBV30; D ambiguous. The germline V and J ends were trimmed by 0 bases and 6 bases, with 6 bases remaining between them. The CDR3 spans 11 residues. Germline V gene lookup returns CDR1 GTSNPN and CDR2 SVGIG (reference sequence). Combining the CDR3 with reference TRBV30 and TRBJ2-7 gives the whole variable domain SQTIHQWPATLVQPVGSPLSLECTVEGTSNPNLYWYRQAAGRGLQLLFYSVGIGQISSEVPQNLSASRPQDRQFILSSKKLLLSDSGFYLCAWSVSFEQYFGPGTRLTVT.

The chain links TRBV19 to TRBJ1-2; TRBD1 matches at 9 bases. Germline V gives CDR1 LNHDA, CDR2 SQIVND (reference sequence). J was trimmed by 6 bases and V by 5 bases; bases with no gene match: 7. This CDR3 is built from 14 residues. The CDR3: CASSLIQGANGYTF. Here the CDR3 DNA reads TGTGCCAGTAGTCTCATACAGGGGGCTAATGGCTACACCTTC.

The V gene is TRBV6-1, the J gene TRBJ2-7, with a tentative D call TRBD1 (5 bases). This CDR3 is 14 amino acids long. Deletions cut 6 bases from V and 2 bases from J, with 14 bases between. The germline V gene has CDR1 MNHNS and CDR2 SASEGT. CDR3 sequence: CASRDRQTTYEQYF. In nucleotides, the CDR3 is TGTGCCAGCAGGGACCGACAGACCACCTACGAGCAGTACTTC.

V is TRBV9 and J is TRBJ1-2; D not certain. The germline gives CDR1 SGDLS, CDR2 YYNGEE. V lost 1 base to trimming and J lost 4 bases, with 14 bases between them. The CDR3 is 15 residues long. The CDR3 nucleotides are TGTGCCAGCAGCGTAAATAGGGATCCCACCTATGGCTACACCTTC. Translation: CASSVNRDPTYGYTF. The full variable domain, in which reference TRBV9 and TRBJ1-2 provide the parts outside the CDR3, is DSGVTQTPKHLITATGQRVTLRCSPRSGDLSVYWYQQSLDQGLQFLIQYYNGEERAKGNILERFSAQQFPDLHSELNLSSLELGDSALYFCASSVNRDPTYGYTFGSGTRLTVV.

This clone was picked up one time. This chain uses TRBV1 with TRBJ2-3; the table assigns TRBD2, which was not confirmed against the DNA. TRBV1 is designated a pseudogene. The CDR3 runs 16 residues. The CDR3 reads CTSSPKGAGGPNTQYF. CDR3 nucleotide sequence: TGCACCAGCAGCCCAAAGGGAGCGGGAGGGCCCAATACGCAGTATTTT.

The chain joins TRBV19 to TRBJ1-2, with TRBD1 identical over 8 bases. There are 15 residues in the CDR3. Germline CDR1 and CDR2: LNHDA and SQIVND (reference sequence). The J segment lost 6 bases and the V segment lost 1 base, leaving 7 bases of the junction unmatched. The CDR3 nucleotides read TGTGCCAGTAGTATAGGGGGACAGGCTCTACATGGCTACACCTTC. Protein: CASSIGGQALHGYTF.

J is TRBJ2-1 and V is TRBV29-1; D remains unclear. Trimming cost V 4 bases and J 9 bases, with 22 bases left between them. This CDR3 is built from 15 residues. Germline lookup yields CDR1 SQVTM and CDR2 ANQGSEA. The CDR3 loop is CSVGGTPGSLGEQFF. DNA for the CDR3: TGCAGCGTTGGCGGTACACCGGGCTCCTTAGGTGAGCAGTTCTTC.

This clone occurred once. The chain combines TRBV4-1 with TRBJ2-3; 8 bases line up with TRBD2. Germline trimming cut 1 base from V and 2 bases from J; bases unmatched to any gene: 5. The CDR3 contains 16 residues. CDR1 MGHRA and CDR2 YSYEKL come from the germline V gene. The CDR3 DNA sequence: TGCGCCAGCAGCCAAGCTCTAGCGGGCCCCACAGATACGCAGTATTTT. This sequence encodes CASSQALAGPTDTQYF.

This clone was seen only a few times. This chain uses TRBV6-5 with TRBJ1-5, with D unclear. Germline CDR1 and CDR2: MNHEY and SVGAGI. The CDR3 loop spans 13 amino acids. V was cut by 2 bases and J by 1 base, with 3 bases left in between. This chain's CDR3 is CASSYTSNQPQHF. In DNA form, the CDR3 reads TGTGCCAGCAGTTACACGAGCAATCAGCCCCAGCATTTT.

The chain joins TRBV4-2 to TRBJ2-7; D may be TRBD1 or TRBD2 (5 bases each). Germline assignment: CDR1 LGHNA and CDR2 YNFKEQ. V was trimmed by 0 bases and J by 0 bases, leaving 15 bases between them. The CDR3 is made up of 17 amino acids. The CDR3 DNA follows: TGTGCCAGCAGCCAAGATCCCCAAGCGAGGGGCTCCTACGAGCAGTACTTC. This codes for CASSQDPQARGSYEQYF.

The CDR3 loop is CASSLESWELFF. The CDR3 region has the DNA TGTGCCAGCAGCTTAGAATCCTGGGAGCTGTTTTTT. The chain links TRBV7-6 to TRBJ2-2; D ambiguous. The CDR3 consists of 12 residues. Germline CDR1 and CDR2: SGHVS and FNYEAQ. Trimming removed 1 base at V and 9 bases at J, with 6 bases between.

This sequence joins TRBV5-1 and TRBJ2-4; D possibly corresponds to TRBD2 (6 bases). Trimming cost V 4 bases and J 7 bases, with 18 bases left between them. This CDR3 is built from 15 residues. Germline assignment: CDR1 SGHRS and CDR2 YFSETQ. CDR3 coding DNA: TGCGCCAGCAGCCCGCCCGGGAGAGAAGGGAACATTCAGTACTTC. It codes for CASSPPGREGNIQYF.

This clone was recorded a few times. This chain joins TRBV2 and TRBJ2-1, with D perhaps TRBD2 (5 bases). Germline values: CDR1 SNHLY, CDR2 FYNNEI. CDR3 length: 10 residues. The V and J ends lost 3 bases and 15 bases respectively, with 9 bases between them. In DNA, the CDR3 is TGTGCCAGCAGTGAGCCAGGAGGGTTCTTC. Its translation: CASSEPGGFF.

This clone was counted only a few times. The chain joins TRBV7-8 to TRBJ2-7, with TRBD2 as a possible D gene (5 bases). The CDR3 is made up of 14 amino acids. Germline V gene data show CDR1 as SGHVS and CDR2 as FQNEAQ. Trimming left V 2 bases short and J 2 bases short, with 10 bases between. In nucleotides, the CDR3 is TGTGCCAGCAGCTTATTGGCGGGCCCCTACGAGCAGTACTTC. It encodes CASSLLAGPYEQYF.

The gene calls are TRBV19 and TRBJ2-6, with 8 bases identical to TRBD1. The CDR3 runs 19 residues. Germline V gene lookup returns CDR1 LNHDA and CDR2 SQIVND (reference sequence). The V gene end was trimmed by 3 bases and the J gene end by 1 base; junction bases not matched to a gene: 11. The CDR3 DNA is TGTGCCAGTAGTATGAGGACAGGGTCTCTATCTTCTGGGGCCAACGTCCTGACTTTC. Translation gives CASSMRTGSLSSGANVLTF. Full variable domain (missing parts from reference TRBV19 and TRBJ2-6): DGGITQSPKYLFRKEGQNVTLSCEQNLNHDAMYWYRQDPGQGLRLIYYSQIVNDFQKGDIAEGYSVSREKKESFPLTVTSAQKNPTAFYLCASSMRTGSLSSGANVLTFGAGSRLTVL.

V is TRBV28 and J is TRBJ2-4; 7 nucleotides line up with TRBD2. CDR1 is MDHEN, CDR2 SYDVKM, per germline. The J segment lost 1 base and the V segment lost 8 bases, leaving 5 bases of the junction unmatched. This CDR3 has 14 amino acids. The CDR3 region is CASGGGSAKNIQYF. DNA for the CDR3: TGTGCCAGCGGCGGGGGTAGCGCCAAAAACATTCAGTACTTC.

This chain uses TRBV7-3 with TRBJ1-2; no firm D call. CDR1 and CDR2 from the germline V gene are SGHTA and FQGTGA. Trimming left V 5 bases short and J 7 bases short, with 23 bases between. This CDR3 spans 16 amino acids. The CDR3 DNA reads TGTGCCAGCAGCCCCCGGGGAGGCAGAGTTTCGTTTGGCTACACCTTC. The encoded protein is CASSPRGGRVSFGYTF. Supplemented by reference TRBV7-3 and TRBJ1-2, the full variable domain reads GAGVSQTPSNKVTEKGKYVELRCDPISGHTALYWYRQSLGQGPEFLIYFQGTGAADDSGLPNDRFFAVRPEGSVSTLKIQRTERGDSAVYLCASSPRGGRVSFGYTFGSGTRLTVV.

In its sample, this clone was seen a few times. V is TRBV18 and J is TRBJ1-1; D is unresolved. V was trimmed by 1 base and J by 0 bases, leaving 3 bases between them. CDR3 length: 13 residues. CDR1 KGHSH and CDR2 LQKENI come from the germline V gene. This chain's CDR3 is CASSPQVNTEAFF. Here the CDR3 DNA reads TGTGCCAGCTCACCACAGGTGAACACTGAAGCTTTCTTT. The full variable domain, rest sourced from reference TRBV18 and TRBJ1-1, is NAGVMQNPRHLVRRRGQEARLRCSPMKGHSHVYWYRQLPEEGLKFMVYLQKENIIDESGMPKERFSAEFPKEGPSILRIQQVVRGDSAAYFCASSPQVNTEAFFGQGTRLTVV.

The rearrangement links TRBV21-1 to TRBJ2-3; the D segment call TRBD1 is taken from the table without a DNA check. TRBV21-1 is designated a pseudogene. This CDR3 region has 19 residues. The CDR3 nucleotides are TGTGCCAGCAGCAAATGCCGATCAGGGGACAGGGGGCTTTCAGATACGCAGTATTTT. Its translation: CASSKCRSGDRGLSDTQYF.

Comment on this clone: One end of the junction does not line up with germline, which may come from a read error. The V call is TRBV9, the J call TRBJ2-1; tentative D call: TRBD2 (5 bases). This CDR3 has 15 amino acids. Germline loops: CDR1 SGDLS, CDR2 YYNGEE. CDR3 amino acids: CASSVLSAGGNERFF. The CDR3 region has the DNA TGTGCCAGCAGCGTATTATCGGCGGGCGGAAATGAGCGGTTCTTC.

The chain recombines TRBV28 with TRBJ1-1, with a weak D call TRBD1 (6 bases). Trimming pared 5 bases from V and 1 base from J, leaving 11 bases between. CDR1 and CDR2 (germline): MDHEN, SYDVKM. The CDR3 extends over 14 amino acids. CDR3 residues: CASSLPRGNTEAFF. The CDR3 DNA is TGTGCCAGCAGTCTACCCAGGGGGAACACTGAAGCTTTCTTT.

The chain carries TRBV27 and TRBJ2-5; 7 bases are a match to TRBD2. V was clipped by 8 bases and J by 1 base; unmatched bases: 10. In germline, CDR1 is MNHEY, CDR2 SMNVEV (reference sequence). The CDR3 extends over 15 amino acids. CDR3 coding DNA: TGTGCCAGCGGGGAACAGCGGGATACCCAAGAGACCCAGTACTTC. It encodes CASGEQRDTQETQYF.

The gene calls are TRBV15 and TRBJ1-1, with TRBD1 matching 8 bases. After removal of 6 bases from V and 4 bases from J, the junction contained 4 bases not matched to a gene. Germline V gene data show CDR1 as LNHNV and CDR2 as YYDKDF (reference sequence). The CDR3 extends over 13 amino acids. CDR3 in DNA: TGTGCCACCAGTTATACAGGGGGCACTGAAGCTTTCTTT. Translation gives CATSYTGGTEAFF.

The chain uses TRBV19 and TRBJ2-3; TRBD2 is a possible D gene (6 bases). The germline CDR1 and CDR2 sequences are LNHDA and SQIVND (reference sequence). V was trimmed by 3 bases and J by 1 base, leaving 17 bases between them. The CDR3 length is 17 residues. CDR3 sequence: CASSMSRGAAGTDTQYF. In DNA form, the CDR3 reads TGTGCCAGTAGTATGTCGCGCGGGGCCGCCGGCACAGATACGCAGTATTTT. The variable domain in full, with the rest retrieved from reference TRBV19 and TRBJ2-3, is DGGITQSPKYLFRKEGQNVTLSCEQNLNHDAMYWYRQDPGQGLRLIYYSQIVNDFQKGDIAEGYSVSREKKESFPLTVTSAQKNPTAFYLCASSMSRGAAGTDTQYFGPGTRLTVL.

The V call is TRBV7-8, the J call TRBJ2-7, with unresolved D. In germline, CDR1 is SGHVS, CDR2 FQNEAQ. The CDR3 is 13 residues long. V was pared by 5 bases and J by 7 bases, with 15 bases between. The CDR3 reads CASSQKDAVEQYF. The DNA of the CDR3 is TGTGCCAGCAGCCAGAAGGACGCGGTGGAGCAGTACTTC. The variable domain in full, completed from reference TRBV7-8 and TRBJ2-7, reads GAGVSQSPRYKVAKRGQDVALRCDPISGHVSLFWYQQALGQGPEFLTYFQNEAQLDKSGLPSDRFFAERPEGSVSTLKIQRTQQEDSAVYLCASSQKDAVEQYFGPGTRLTVT.

V gene TRBV4-2 combines with J gene TRBJ1-3; D uncertain. CDR3 length: 15 amino acids. Deletions cut 0 bases from V and 3 bases from J, with 9 bases between. CDR1 and CDR2 from the germline V gene are LGHNA and YNFKEQ. This CDR3 reads CASSQDLGIGNTIYF. DNA of the CDR3: TGTGCCAGCAGCCAAGATCTAGGGATTGGAAACACCATATATTTT.